These 30 T cell receptor beta chains were all obtained from the same sample, sequenced in a study of blood T cell repertoires in COVID-19. Sequencing was performed with immunoSEQ multiplex PCR; in TCRdb, only in-frame clones are kept and a portion is missing. The table has about 170,000 clones, about 80% seen once. Source material: PBMCs or T cells enriched from blood (not recorded which). These receptors were taken from an older woman in a cohort exposed to, infected with or recovered from COVID-19 (not recorded which).

The rearrangement uses TRBV3-1 (or the pseudogene TRBV3-2) and TRBJ2-7; a possible D gene is TRBD1 (6 bases). V lost 3 bases and J lost 3, with 18 bases in between. The CDR3 extends over 16 amino acids. CDR1 and CDR2 (germline): LGHDT, YNNKEL (reference sequence). The CDR3 sequence is CASSHPGAGSGYEQYF. DNA for the CDR3: TGTGCCAGCAGCCACCCAGGGGCAGGGAGCGGCTACGAGCAGTACTTC.

The chain employs TRBV5-4 and TRBJ1-6; 7 positions agree with TRBD1. Germline loops: CDR1 SGHNT, CDR2 YYREEE (reference sequence). The J segment lost 7 bases and the V segment lost 2 bases, leaving 3 bases of the junction unmatched. CDR3 size: 14 residues. The CDR3 protein is CASSFGTENSPLHF. The DNA of the CDR3 is TGTGCCAGCAGCTTTGGGACAGAGAATTCACCCCTCCACTTT.

This chain connects TRBV11-3 to TRBJ2-1, with TRBD2 identical over 9 bases. V was pared by 4 bases and J by 9 bases, with 4 bases of the junction left unmatched. The CDR3 length is 13 residues. Germline V gives CDR1 SGHNT, CDR2 YENEEA. CDR3 DNA: TGTGCCAGCAGCTGGACTAGCGAGGGTGAGCAGTTCTTC. It codes for CASSWTSEGEQFF.

The chain employs TRBV29-1 and TRBJ2-2; tentative D call: TRBD2 (6 bases). V was clipped by 4 bases and J by 2 bases, with 14 bases between them. Germline V gene sequence: CDR1 SQVTM, CDR2 ANQGSEA. The CDR3 extends over 15 amino acids. The CDR3, as DNA: TGCAGCGTTGTTCCCCCAGGGACTAACACCGGGGAGCTGTTTTTT. Its translation is CSVVPPGTNTGELFF.

This chain uses TRBV20-1 with TRBJ2-1; possible D gene TRBD1, 6 bases. The CDR3 has 14 residues. From germline, CDR1 is DFQATT and CDR2 SNEGSKA (reference sequence). V was clipped by 3 bases and J by 6 bases, with 15 bases between them. The CDR3 DNA follows: TGCAGTGCTAGTCGGCAGGGGCGTGGCAATGAGCAGTTCTTC. This gives the protein CSASRQGRGNEQFF.

This chain connects TRBV18 to TRBJ2-7; maybe TRBD2 (6 bases). Between the trimmed V and J ends, which lost 2 bases and 6 bases, there was a span of 20 bases. The CDR3 spans 16 residues. Germline V gives CDR1 KGHSH, CDR2 LQKENI. The CDR3 protein is CASSPGSSATGAEQYF. In DNA, the CDR3 is TGTGCCAGCTCACCAGGGTCTAGCGCCACAGGAGCCGAGCAGTACTTC.

The chain is built from TRBV29-1 and TRBJ1-3; weak D call: TRBD1 (5 bases). V lost 7 bases to trimming and J lost 0 bases, with 13 bases between them. In germline, CDR1 is SQVTM, CDR2 ANQGSEA. This CDR3 region has 14 residues. In DNA form, the CDR3 reads TGCAGCGCCACCGACAGTAGCTCTGGAAACACCATATATTTT. Amino acid sequence: CSATDSSSGNTIYF.

J is TRBJ2-7 and V is TRBV6-5, with 10 bases fitting TRBD2. The length of the CDR3 is 14 residues. Germline trimming cut 6 bases from V and 5 bases from J; bases unmatched to any gene: 7. Germline V lookup: CDR1 MNHEY, CDR2 SVGAGI. This CDR3 is CASRRASGSHEQYF. CDR3 nucleotides: TGTGCCAGCAGGCGGGCTAGCGGGAGCCACGAGCAGTACTTC.

CDR3 residues: CASSMWRLDEAFF. Here the CDR3 DNA reads TGTGCCAGTAGTATGTGGCGGTTGGATGAAGCTTTCTTT. This chain joins TRBV19 and TRBJ1-1, with no clear D. Deletions cut 3 bases from V and 7 bases from J, with 12 bases between. Germline lookup yields CDR1 LNHDA and CDR2 SQIVND (reference sequence). The CDR3 spans 13 residues.

In nucleotides, the CDR3 is TGTGCCAGCAGCCCTGCCCACGGGACAGGGCCCTACGAGCAGTACTTC. This translates into CASSPAHGTGPYEQYF. The rearrangement uses TRBV3-1 (or the pseudogene TRBV3-2) and TRBJ2-7, with 9 bases matching TRBD1. Germline-derived CDR1 and CDR2 are LGHDT and YNNKEL (reference sequence). The CDR3 is 16 amino acids. Trimming cost V 4 bases and J 2 bases; bases outside gene matches: 9.

The chain links TRBV28 to TRBJ1-2; 7 bases match TRBD1. There are 15 residues in the CDR3. The V gene's germline CDR1 is MDHEN and CDR2 SYDVKM. J gave up 7 bases and V 3 bases, and 11 bases lay outside the gene matches. Written as DNA, the CDR3 is TGTGCCAGCAGTTTGGGGACCAGGGGGTCGGGTGGCTACACCTTC. This sequence encodes CASSLGTRGSGGYTF.

This chain joins TRBV27 and TRBJ1-1; 10 bases fit TRBD1. Germline assignment: CDR1 MNHEY and CDR2 SMNVEV (reference sequence). Unmatched junction bases numbered 2, after V lost 1 base and J lost 6 bases. There are 14 residues in the CDR3. In nucleotides, the CDR3 is TGTGCCAGCAGTTTATTAGGACAGGGGGCTGAAGCTTTCTTT. Its translation: CASSLLGQGAEAFF.

The rearrangement joins TRBV19 to TRBJ1-2; no definite D call. CDR1 and CDR2 from the germline V gene are LNHDA and SQIVND (reference sequence). CDR3 size: 14 residues. Trimming left V 4 bases short and J 4 bases short, with 13 bases between. The DNA for the CDR3 is TGTGCCAGTAGTAACCCGGGAGGAGCCTATGGCTACACCTTC. Amino acids: CASSNPGGAYGYTF.

This sequence joins TRBV19 and TRBJ2-3; no reliable D call. The V and J ends lost 2 bases and 0 bases respectively, with 15 bases between them. There are 17 residues in the CDR3. CDR1 and CDR2 (germline): LNHDA, SQIVND (reference sequence). CDR3 in DNA: TGTGCCAGTAGTATAACACCCACCCCGACTAGCACAGATACGCAGTATTTT. This codes for CASSITPTPTSTDTQYF.

The chain is built from TRBV7-9 and TRBJ1-3; the D is unclear. The ends were cut back, 1 base at V and 2 bases at J, with 6 bases in the middle. The CDR3 sequence is 14 residues long. Germline V gives CDR1 SEHNR, CDR2 FQNEAQ (reference sequence). Here the CDR3 reads CASSLESAGNTIYF. The CDR3 DNA is TGTGCCAGCAGCTTAGAATCGGCTGGAAACACCATATATTTT.

The chain carries TRBV5-1 and TRBJ2-2; possibly TRBD2 for D (5 bases). CDR3 size: 16 residues. The germline CDR1 and CDR2 sequences are SGHRS and YFSETQ. V lost 4 bases, J lost 2 bases, and 15 bases lay in between. The CDR3 reads CASSPNSGSNTGELFF. CDR3 in DNA: TGCGCCAGCAGCCCGAACAGCGGTAGTAACACCGGGGAGCTGTTTTTT.

This chain connects TRBV11-2 to TRBJ2-5; 9 bases agree with TRBD2. The CDR3 is 15 amino acids. V trimming: 4 bases; J trimming: 5 bases; junction bases outside the gene matches: 8. Per germline, CDR1 SGHAT and CDR2 FQNNGV. CDR3 nucleotide sequence: TGTGCCAGCAGCTACGCTAGCCTAGCGGGGGAGACCCAGTACTTC. The encoded protein is CASSYASLAGETQYF.

CDR3 nucleotide sequence: TGTGCCAGCAGCTTGGACAGTCACTTCAATGAGCAGTTCTTC. Amino acids: CASSLDSHFNEQFF. The chain joins TRBV5-4 to TRBJ2-1; D ambiguous. CDR3 length: 14 residues. Germline lookup yields CDR1 SGHNT and CDR2 YYREEE (reference sequence). V was clipped by 0 bases and J by 6 bases, with 10 bases between them.

The chain employs TRBV11-3 and TRBJ2-3; 9 bases match TRBD1. Germline V gene lookup returns CDR1 SGHNT and CDR2 YENEEA. CDR3 length equals 15 residues. With V trimmed by 5 bases and J by 7 bases, 10 bases remained unmatched. The CDR3 here is CASSPGTGKPYTQYF. For the CDR3, the DNA is TGTGCCAGCAGCCCCGGGACAGGGAAACCGTATACGCAGTATTTT.

The chain recombines TRBV15 with TRBJ2-1; D may be TRBD1 (5 bases). The CDR3 is made up of 16 amino acids. The germline CDR1 and CDR2 sequences are LNHNV and YYDKDF (reference sequence). V gave up 0 bases and J gave up 5 bases, with 14 bases separating them. CDR3 DNA: TGTGCCACCAGCAGAGATGGGCAGGGTAAAGACAATGAGCAGTTCTTC. The encoded protein is CATSRDGQGKDNEQFF.

J is TRBJ1-5 and V is TRBV6-5; D is possibly TRBD1 (5 bases). Germline CDR1 is MNHEY and CDR2 is SVGAGI. The CDR3 has 14 residues. Trimming took off 1 base at V and 6 bases at J, with 10 bases between the two ends. DNA for the CDR3: TGTGCCAGCAGTTACTGGGGCCCGAGTCAGCCCCAGCATTTT. As protein: CASSYWGPSQPQHF.

V usage is TRBV11-2 and J usage is TRBJ1-3; D gene ambiguous. Trimming pared 4 bases from V and 4 bases from J, leaving 8 bases between. CDR1 and CDR2 (germline): SGHAT, FQNNGV. The CDR3 loop spans 13 amino acids. CDR3 nucleotides: TGTGCCAGCAGCTCCCAACAGGGAAACACCATATATTTT. Translated, it gives CASSSQQGNTIYF.

V usage is TRBV19 and J usage is TRBJ2-7, with TRBD2 matching over 8 bases. CDR1 is LNHDA and CDR2 is SQIVND in the germline V gene (reference sequence). J gave up 0 bases and V 6 bases, and 4 bases lay outside the gene matches. This CDR3 contains 14 residues. The CDR3 coding sequence is TGTGCCAGTAGACTAGCGGAGTTCTCCTACGAGCAGTACTTC. Its translation is CASRLAEFSYEQYF.

This chain joins TRBV5-1 and TRBJ2-2; D remains unclear. Trimming left V 0 bases short and J 4 bases short, with 7 bases between. Germline CDR1 is SGHRS and CDR2 is YFSETQ. The CDR3 consists of 14 residues. The CDR3: CASSLDSFTGELFF. CDR3 sequence (DNA): TGCGCCAGCAGCTTGGACTCTTTCACCGGGGAGCTGTTTTTT.

The rearrangement uses TRBV28 and TRBJ2-7; 9 bases are shared with TRBD2. J was trimmed by 4 bases and V by 6 bases; bases with no gene match: 10. CDR1 is MDHEN and CDR2 is SYDVKM in the germline V gene. The CDR3 is 15 amino acids. This chain's CDR3 is CASSPTAGGPYEQYF. The CDR3 DNA reads as TGTGCCAGCAGCCCTACGGCGGGAGGGCCTTACGAGCAGTACTTC.

This rearrangement joins TRBV12-3 or TRBV12-4 to TRBJ2-3; 9 bases fit TRBD1. After removal of 5 bases from V and 5 bases from J, the junction contained 2 bases not matched to a gene. The CDR3 has 13 amino acids. The CDR3 DNA follows: TGTGCCAGCAGTACAGGGGGCGTAGATACGCAGTATTTT. Translating it yields CASSTGGVDTQYF.

The chain is built from TRBV5-1 and TRBJ2-1; 9 bases align to TRBD2. Germline V lookup: CDR1 SGHRS, CDR2 YFSETQ. V gave up 4 bases and J gave up 4 bases; unmatched junction bases: 9. CDR3 length: 16 amino acids. This CDR3 is CASSTLSGRSYNEQFF. The CDR3 bases are TGCGCCAGCAGCACCCTTAGCGGGAGATCATACAATGAGCAGTTCTTC.

V and J are TRBV7-8 and TRBJ2-3, with D maybe TRBD1 (5 bases). V was clipped by 5 bases and J by 6 bases, with 18 bases between them. Germline-derived CDR1 and CDR2 are SGHVS and FQNEAQ. The CDR3 totals 15 residues. The CDR3 region is CASSRGHRQIDTQYF. DNA for the CDR3: TGTGCCAGCAGCCGAGGACATCGGCAGATTGATACGCAGTATTTT.

This clone was counted a single time. The chain couples TRBV5-3 to TRBJ2-7, with 9 bases identical to TRBD1. TRBV5-3 belongs to the ORF category, with a function that is uncertain. The trim removed 6 bases at V and 3 bases at J, leaving 10 bases unmatched. This CDR3 is 15 amino acids long. This CDR3 reads CARKRPGQGDYEQYF. In DNA form, the CDR3 reads TGTGCCAGAAAGAGGCCGGGACAGGGTGACTACGAGCAGTACTTC.

The V call is TRBV12-3 or TRBV12-4, the J call TRBJ2-7; 8 nucleotides match TRBD1. CDR3 length: 13 amino acids. V lost 3 bases, J lost 9 bases, and 7 bases stayed unmatched. CDR3 nucleotide sequence: TGTGCCAGCAGTTTTCGACAGGGGAATGGGCAGTACTTC. It codes for CASSFRQGNGQYF.